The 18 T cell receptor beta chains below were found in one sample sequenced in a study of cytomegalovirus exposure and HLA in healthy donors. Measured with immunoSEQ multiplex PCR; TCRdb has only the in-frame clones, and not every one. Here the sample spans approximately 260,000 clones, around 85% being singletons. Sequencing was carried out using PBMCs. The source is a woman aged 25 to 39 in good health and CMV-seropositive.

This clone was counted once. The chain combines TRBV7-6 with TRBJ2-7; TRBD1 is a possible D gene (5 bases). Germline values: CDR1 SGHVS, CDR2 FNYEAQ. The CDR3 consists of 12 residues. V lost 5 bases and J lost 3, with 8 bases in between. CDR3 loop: CASSHTGYEQYF. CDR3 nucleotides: TGTGCCAGCAGCCATACAGGCTACGAGCAGTACTTC.

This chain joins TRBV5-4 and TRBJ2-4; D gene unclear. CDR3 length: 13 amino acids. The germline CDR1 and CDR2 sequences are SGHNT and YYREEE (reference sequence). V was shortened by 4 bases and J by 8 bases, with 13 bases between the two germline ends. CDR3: CASSIQPQDIQYF. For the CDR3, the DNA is TGTGCCAGCAGCATACAACCCCAGGACATTCAGTACTTC.

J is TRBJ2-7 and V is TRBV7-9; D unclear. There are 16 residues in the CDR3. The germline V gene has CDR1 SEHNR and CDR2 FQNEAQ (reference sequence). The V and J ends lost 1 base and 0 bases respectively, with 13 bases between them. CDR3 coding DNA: TGTGCCAGCAGCTTAGGAACGTCCAGGCACTCCTACGAGCAGTACTTC. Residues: CASSLGTSRHSYEQYF. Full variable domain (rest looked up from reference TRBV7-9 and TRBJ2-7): DTGVSQNPRHKITKRGQNVTFRCDPISEHNRLYWYRQTLGQGPEFLTYFQNEAQLEKSRLLSDRFSAERPKGSFSTLEIQRTEQGDSAMYLCASSLGTSRHSYEQYFGPGTRLTVT.

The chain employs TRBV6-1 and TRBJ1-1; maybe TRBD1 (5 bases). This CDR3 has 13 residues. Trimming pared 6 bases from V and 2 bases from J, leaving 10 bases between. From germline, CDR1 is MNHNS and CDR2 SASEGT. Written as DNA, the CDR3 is TGTGCCAGCAGGACGACAGTTAACACTGAAGCTTTCTTT. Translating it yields CASRTTVNTEAFF.

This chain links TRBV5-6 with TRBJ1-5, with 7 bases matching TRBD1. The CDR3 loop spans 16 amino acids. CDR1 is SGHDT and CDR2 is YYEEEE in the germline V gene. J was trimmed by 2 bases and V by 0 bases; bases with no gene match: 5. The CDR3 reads CASSLANRGRNQPQHF. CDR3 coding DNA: TGTGCCAGCAGCTTGGCCAACAGGGGCCGCAATCAGCCCCAGCATTTT.

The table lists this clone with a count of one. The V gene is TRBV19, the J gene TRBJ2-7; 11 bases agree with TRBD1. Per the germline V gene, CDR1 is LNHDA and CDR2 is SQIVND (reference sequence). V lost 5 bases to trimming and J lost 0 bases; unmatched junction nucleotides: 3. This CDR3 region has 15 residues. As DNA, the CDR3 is TGTGCCAGTAGTCAAGGGACAGGGGGCTCCTACGAGCAGTACTTC. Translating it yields CASSQGTGGSYEQYF. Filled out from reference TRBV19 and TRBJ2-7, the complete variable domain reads DGGITQSPKYLFRKEGQNVTLSCEQNLNHDAMYWYRQDPGQGLRLIYYSQIVNDFQKGDIAEGYSVSREKKESFPLTVTSAQKNPTAFYLCASSQGTGGSYEQYFGPGTRLTVT.

CDR3 nucleotide sequence: TGCAGCGTTGAATTTCCGGAGTCTGGAAACACCATATATTTT. Encoded protein: CSVEFPESGNTIYF. V usage is TRBV29-1 and J usage is TRBJ1-3, with unresolved D. This CDR3 is 14 amino acids long. Germline CDR1 and CDR2: SQVTM and ANQGSEA. V gave up 2 bases and J gave up 1 base, with 9 bases separating them.

CDR3 in amino acids: CASSLEAENTGELFF. CDR3 nucleotides: TGTGCCAGCAGCTTAGAGGCGGAGAACACCGGGGAGCTGTTTTTT. The chain combines TRBV7-6 with TRBJ2-2; D unclear. Trimming stripped 1 base from V and 1 base from J, with 7 bases between. Per the germline V gene, CDR1 is SGHVS and CDR2 is FNYEAQ. The CDR3 sequence is 15 residues long.

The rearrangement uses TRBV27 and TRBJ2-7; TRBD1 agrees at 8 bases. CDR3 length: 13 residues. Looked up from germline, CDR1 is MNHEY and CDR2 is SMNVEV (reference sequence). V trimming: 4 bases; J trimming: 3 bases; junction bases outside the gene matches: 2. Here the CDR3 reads CASSWTGNYEQYF. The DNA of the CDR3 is TGTGCCAGCAGTTGGACAGGGAACTACGAGCAGTACTTC.

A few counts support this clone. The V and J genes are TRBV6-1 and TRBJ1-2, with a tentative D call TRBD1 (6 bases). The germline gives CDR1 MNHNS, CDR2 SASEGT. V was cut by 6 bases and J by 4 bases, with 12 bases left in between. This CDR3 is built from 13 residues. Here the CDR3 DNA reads TGTGCCAGCAGGGAGGACAGCTCCTATGGCTACACCTTC. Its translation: CASREDSSYGYTF.

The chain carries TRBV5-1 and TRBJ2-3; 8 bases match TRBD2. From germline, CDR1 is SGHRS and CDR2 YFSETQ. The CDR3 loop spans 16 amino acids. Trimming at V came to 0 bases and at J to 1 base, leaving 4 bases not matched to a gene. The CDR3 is CASSLAGTRGTDTQYF. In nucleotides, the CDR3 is TGCGCCAGCAGCTTGGCCGGGACTAGAGGCACAGATACGCAGTATTTT.

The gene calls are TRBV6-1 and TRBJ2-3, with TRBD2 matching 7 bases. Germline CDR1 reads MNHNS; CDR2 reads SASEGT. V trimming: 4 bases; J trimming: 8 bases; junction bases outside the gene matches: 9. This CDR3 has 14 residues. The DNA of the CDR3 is TGTGCCAGCAGTGGACTTGTGGGGGGGGGTACGCAGTATTTT. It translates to CASSGLVGGGTQYF.

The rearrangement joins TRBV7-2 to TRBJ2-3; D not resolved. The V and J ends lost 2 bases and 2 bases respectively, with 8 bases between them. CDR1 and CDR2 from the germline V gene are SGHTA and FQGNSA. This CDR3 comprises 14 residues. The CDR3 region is CASSLFSYTDTQYF. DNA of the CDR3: TGTGCCAGCAGCTTATTCTCCTACACAGATACGCAGTATTTT.

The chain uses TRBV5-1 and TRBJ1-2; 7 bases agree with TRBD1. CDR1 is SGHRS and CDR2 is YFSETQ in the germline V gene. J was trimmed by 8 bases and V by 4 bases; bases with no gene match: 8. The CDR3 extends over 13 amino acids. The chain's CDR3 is CASSPHQGEGYTF. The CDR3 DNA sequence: TGCGCCAGCAGCCCCCACCAGGGGGAAGGCTACACCTTC.

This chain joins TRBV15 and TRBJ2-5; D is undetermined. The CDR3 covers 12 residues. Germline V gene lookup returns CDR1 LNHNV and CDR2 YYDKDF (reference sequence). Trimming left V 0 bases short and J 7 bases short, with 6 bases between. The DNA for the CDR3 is TGTGCCACCAGCAGAGATAAATGGACCCAGTACTTC. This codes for CATSRDKWTQYF. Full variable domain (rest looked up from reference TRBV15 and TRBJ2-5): DAMVIQNPRYQVTQFGKPVTLSCSQTLNHNVMYWYQQKSSQAPKLLFHYYDKDFNNEADTPDNFQSRRPNTSFCFLDIRSPGLGDTAMYLCATSRDKWTQYFGPGTRLLVL.

This CDR3 is CASRAGLARHEQYF. The DNA of the CDR3 is TGTGCCAGCAGGGCGGGACTAGCTCGCCACGAGCAGTACTTC. The rearrangement links TRBV6-4 to TRBJ2-7, with TRBD2 identical over 9 bases. The V gene's germline CDR1 is MRHNA and CDR2 SNTAGT. The CDR3 totals 14 residues. With 6 bases clipped from V and 5 bases from J, the junction kept 8 bases outside the gene matches.

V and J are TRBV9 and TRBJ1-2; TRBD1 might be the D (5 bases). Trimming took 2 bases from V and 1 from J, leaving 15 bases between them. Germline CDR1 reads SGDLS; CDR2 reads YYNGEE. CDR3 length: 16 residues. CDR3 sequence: CASSVGAIGFNYGYTF. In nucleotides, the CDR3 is TGTGCCAGCAGCGTTGGGGCCATCGGCTTTAACTATGGCTACACCTTC. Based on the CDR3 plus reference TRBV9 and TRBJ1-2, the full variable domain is DSGVTQTPKHLITATGQRVTLRCSPRSGDLSVYWYQQSLDQGLQFLIQYYNGEERAKGNILERFSAQQFPDLHSELNLSSLELGDSALYFCASSVGAIGFNYGYTFGSGTRLTVV.

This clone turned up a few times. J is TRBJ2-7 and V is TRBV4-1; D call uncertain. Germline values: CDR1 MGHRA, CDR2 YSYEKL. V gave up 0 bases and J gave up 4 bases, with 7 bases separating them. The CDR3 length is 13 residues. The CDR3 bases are TGCGCCAGCAGCCAAGATATGAGGTACGAGCAGTACTTC. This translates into CASSQDMRYEQYF.